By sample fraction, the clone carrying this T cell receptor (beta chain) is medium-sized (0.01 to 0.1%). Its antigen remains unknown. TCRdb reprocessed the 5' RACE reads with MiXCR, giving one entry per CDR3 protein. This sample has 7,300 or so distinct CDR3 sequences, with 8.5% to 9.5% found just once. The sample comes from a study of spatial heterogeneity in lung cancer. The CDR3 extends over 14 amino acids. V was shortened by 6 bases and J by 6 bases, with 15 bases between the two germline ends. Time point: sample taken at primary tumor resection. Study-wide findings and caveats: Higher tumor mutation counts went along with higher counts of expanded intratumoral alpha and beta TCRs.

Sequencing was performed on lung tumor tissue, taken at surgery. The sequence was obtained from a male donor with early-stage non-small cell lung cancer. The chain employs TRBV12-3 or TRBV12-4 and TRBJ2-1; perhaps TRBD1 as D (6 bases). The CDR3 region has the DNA TGTGCCAGCAGCGTTACAGGGTCCATCAATGAGCAGTTCTTC. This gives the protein CASSVTGSINEQFF.